The rows below give T cell receptor beta chains drawn from one sample of a study of blood T cell repertoires in COVID-19. Clones were sequenced by immunoSEQ multiplex PCR, and TCRdb holds only the in-frame ones, with some missing. The sample holds about 120,000 clones, almost 90% seen once. The specimen sequenced was peripheral blood. The receptors stem from a woman between 50 and 59 years old with active or convalescent COVID-19. CDR3s include the opening cysteine and the closing phenylalanine or tryptophan. Size is omitted from some rows. Given values are once, few, many or a class for expanded clones.

TRBJ2-3 | TRBV5-1 | . | CATAAEGRTDTQYF
TRBJ2-1 | TRBV28 | . | CASLAGPSSYNEQFF
TRBJ1-1 | TRBV6-5 | . | CAGTREGKTEAFF
TRBJ2-7 | TRBV5-1 | . | CASSLSRGSYEQYF
TRBJ2-1 | TRBV7-2 | . | CASSSPPGVYNEQFF
TRBJ1-2 | TRBV19 | few | CASSIMVGQDYGYTF
TRBJ2-2 | TRBV9 | . | CASSVTSGKAGELFF
TRBJ2-7 | TRBV10-3 | . | CAITTGTGLEQYF
TRBJ2-5 | TRBV28 | . | CASSLPRGEETQYF
TRBJ2-2 | TRBV19 | . | CASMYRAAGVGELFF
TRBJ1-2 | TRBV19 | . | CASSIRGNYGYTF
TRBJ1-5 | TRBV7-2 | . | CASSLQVRQPQHF
TRBJ1-2 | TRBV28 | . | CASSLRGRAYGYTF
TRBJ2-7 | TRBV7-9 | . | CASSPISGGTYEQYF
TRBJ2-1 | TRBV7-9 | . | CASSQDLGEREQDNEQFF
TRBJ2-3 | TRBV7-9 | . | CASSSIAGGTDTQYF
TRBJ2-7 | TRBV7-6 | . | CASSLADRGPYEQYF
TRBJ2-5 | TRBV5-1 | . | CASSQGGAGTAETQYF
TRBJ2-2 | TRBV5-6 | . | CASSLDTRRELFF
TRBJ2-7 | TRBV2 | . | CASSEANLDRDYEQYF
TRBJ2-1 | TRBV6-5 | . | CASRELTYNEQFF
TRBJ2-4 | TRBV5-8 | . | CASSAERQGGNIQYF
TRBJ2-1 | TRBV4-3 | . | CASSQNLAEGGNEQFF
TRBJ2-3 | TRBV28 | . | CASSEAREWGTDTQYF
TRBJ2-1 | TRBV11-2 | . | CASSSPGTSGLSSYNEQFF
TRBJ2-1 | TRBV5-1 | . | CASSSTSYNEQFF
TRBJ2-7 | TRBV5-4 | . | CASSLYKMAGFTYEQYF